This T cell receptor (beta chain) was captured by sequencing in a study of blood T cell repertoires in COVID-19. For the study at large: The origin of the acute and convalescent COVID-19 samples was the United States, Italy and Spain. In each case, the material was cDNA or gDNA derived from T cells, B-cell-depleted T cells, or PBMCs.

Per germline, CDR1 SGHNT and CDR2 YYREEE (reference sequence). Trimming stripped 3 bases from V and 7 bases from J, with 11 bases between. The CDR3 sequence is 13 residues long. Methods used by the authors: The assay estimated nucleated cells by amplifying reference gene primers. The repertoire was sequenced with immunoSEQ multiplex PCR; TCRdb's copy has only in-frame clones and lacks some. The V and J calls and clone size were taken over from that table, and D and trimming were inferred from the DNA. The top ten hold about 7.4% of the sample, which has 200,000 to 250,000 clones, roughly 80% seen once. This clone was recorded once.

V usage is TRBV5-4 and J usage is TRBJ2-1; D might be TRBD2 (6 bases). This clonotype was obtained from a woman aged 45-65 years with acute or convalescent COVID-19. Specimen: peripheral blood. The CDR3 is CASSSTSLNEQFF. In nucleotides, the CDR3 is TGTGCCAGCAGCTCGACTAGTTTAAATGAGCAGTTCTTC.